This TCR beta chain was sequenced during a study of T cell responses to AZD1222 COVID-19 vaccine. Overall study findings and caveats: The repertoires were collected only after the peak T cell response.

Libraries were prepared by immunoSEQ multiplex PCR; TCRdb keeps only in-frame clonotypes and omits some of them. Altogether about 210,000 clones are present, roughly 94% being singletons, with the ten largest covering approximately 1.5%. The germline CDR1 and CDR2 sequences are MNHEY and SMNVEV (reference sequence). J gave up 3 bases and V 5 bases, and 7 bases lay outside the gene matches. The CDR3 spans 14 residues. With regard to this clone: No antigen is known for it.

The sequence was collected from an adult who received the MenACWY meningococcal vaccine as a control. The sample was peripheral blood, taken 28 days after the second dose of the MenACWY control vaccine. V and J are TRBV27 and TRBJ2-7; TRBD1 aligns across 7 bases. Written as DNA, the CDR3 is TGTGCCAGCAGTCAGGGGACAGCTGTCTACGAGCAGTACTTC. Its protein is CASSQGTAVYEQYF.